This record looks at one T cell receptor (beta chain) sequence and its context. What it binds is not known. This specimen belongs to a study of cytomegalovirus exposure and HLA in healthy donors. Turning to the study itself: The approximately 120 validation repertoires were produced on the same platform as the 700 or so repertoires of the first cohort. This was reported in a later analysis.

Study-wide results and limits: Reported performance of the classifier showed diagnosis of cytomegalovirus status with high specificity and sensitivity. The study put 150 or so TCR beta chains on its list as cytomegalovirus-associated.

The repertoire was sequenced with immunoSEQ multiplex PCR; TCRdb's copy has only in-frame clones and lacks some. The sample holds about 160,000 clones, roughly 89% seen once. Germline V gene lookup returns CDR1 SNHLY and CDR2 FYNNEI. V lost 3 bases, J lost 7 bases, and 8 bases stayed unmatched. This CDR3 is 15 amino acids long. This chain connects TRBV2 to TRBJ2-1; TRBD1 aligns across 8 bases. Sequencing was done on a sample of PBMCs. This clonotype was obtained from a woman under 30 in good health and CMV-seropositive. The CDR3 bases are TGTGCCAGCAGTGAGGGCCAGGGGGCTCGGAATGAGCAGTTCTTC. This sequence encodes CASSEGQGARNEQFF. Together with reference TRBV2 and TRBJ2-1, the CDR3 gives the full variable domain: EPEVTQTPSHQVTQMGQEVILRCVPISNHLYFYWYRQILGQKVEFLVSFYNNEISEKSEIFDDQFSVERPDGSNFTLKIRSTKLEDSAMYFCASSEGQGARNEQFFGPGTRLTVL.